Given below is one T cell receptor beta chain in context. Its antigen remains unidentified. Single viable CD3+CD4+CD8-CD45RO+ cells were sorted as the memory CD4+ T cells. CMV serostatus came from serum IgG against pp150, pp28, p38, p52. This sample is part of a study of memory CD4+ T cells and cytomegalovirus serostatus. Study-level results: Of about 150 reported CMV TCRbeta sequences, around 62 were found in memory CD4+ repertoires.

As handled by the study authors: Out-of-frame sequences were removed, leaving 2,204,828 distinct TCRbeta sequences. This table comes from immunoSEQ multiplex PCR, and its TCRdb copy is limited to in-frame clones, with some not included. V and J calls and clone size are as listed in that table; D and trimming were resolved from the DNA. Of tens of thousands of clones listed, roughly three quarters are singletons. The CDR3 totals 14 residues. The germline V gene has CDR1 LNHDA and CDR2 SQIVND (reference sequence). Trimming shortened V by 4 bases and J by 5 bases, and 12 bases separated the two germline ends.

The clonotype originates from an adult in good health and CMV-seropositive. The chain carries TRBV19 and TRBJ2-4; TRBD2 is a possible D gene (6 bases). Material: memory CD4+ T cells from blood. The chain's CDR3 is CASSTPGLENIQYF. The CDR3 nucleotides are TGTGCCAGTAGTACACCGGGACTCGAAAACATTCAGTACTTC. Together with reference TRBV19 and TRBJ2-4, the CDR3 gives the full variable domain: DGGITQSPKYLFRKEGQNVTLSCEQNLNHDAMYWYRQDPGQGLRLIYYSQIVNDFQKGDIAEGYSVSREKKESFPLTVTSAQKNPTAFYLCASSTPGLENIQYFGAGTRLSVL.